The 5 T cell receptor beta chains listed next were all sequenced from one sample in a study of OX40 agonist ivuxolimab in advanced cancers. Method: immunoSEQ multiplex PCR; TCRdb's copy keeps in-frame clones and lacks some. The sample includes some 64,000 clones, approximately 93% of them seen just once. The sample in question was CD4+ or CD8+ T cells sorted from blood, obtained in a trial of the OX40 agonist ivuxolimab. These receptors originate from an adult with an advanced solid tumor such as melanoma, head and neck, liver or kidney cancer.

A remark on this clone: The junction and the germline gene differ at one end; a read error may be behind it. V usage is TRBV4-1 and J usage is TRBJ1-1; 7 nucleotides match TRBD1. Germline-derived CDR1 and CDR2 are MGHRA and YSYEKL. This CDR3 is 14 amino acids long. The CDR3 bases are TGTGCCAGCAGCCAAGGGGGCCTGAACACTGAAGCTTTCTTT. It encodes CASSQGGLNTEAFF.

The V call is TRBV6-5, the J call TRBJ1-1; 8 bases line up with TRBD1. The germline V gene encodes CDR1 MNHEY and CDR2 SVGAGI. The V gene end was trimmed by 2 bases and the J gene end by 7 bases; junction bases not matched to a gene: 6. The CDR3 contains 14 residues. CDR3 bases: TGTGCCAGCAGTTACCTGCAGGGGGCGGATGAAGCTTTCTTT. Its protein is CASSYLQGADEAFF.

This clone was found a few times. Sequence at one end of the junction differs from germline and may be a read error. J is TRBJ2-1 and V is TRBV7-7; the D is unclear. CDR1 is SSHAT, CDR2 FNYEAQ, per germline (reference sequence). CDR3 length: 13 residues. As DNA, the CDR3 is TGTGCTAGCAGCCCTGTTGGATACAATGAGCAGTTCTTC. This encodes CASSPVGYNEQFF.

The genes are TRBV5-4 and TRBJ1-5; D possibly corresponds to TRBD1 (6 bases). The CDR3 has 16 residues. CDR1 and CDR2 (germline): SGHNT, YYREEE (reference sequence). The ends were cut back, 3 bases at V and 0 bases at J, with 13 bases in the middle. The CDR3 DNA reads TGTGCCAGCAGCTCTCGACAGGTTTATAGCAATCAGCCCCAGCATTTT. This translates into CASSSRQVYSNQPQHF.

The gene calls are TRBV7-8 and TRBJ1-6; D not resolved. Germline assignment: CDR1 SGHVS and CDR2 FQNEAQ. V was trimmed by 1 base and J by 0 bases, leaving 7 bases between them. The length of the CDR3 is 16 residues. CDR3 sequence reads: CASSLDGSSYNSPLHF. The CDR3 bases are TGTGCCAGCAGCTTAGACGGGAGCTCCTATAATTCACCCCTCCACTTT.